This T cell receptor (beta chain) was documented in a study of CD8 T cells in ankylosing spondylitis. Study outcomes and limitations: Ankylosing spondylitis blood appeared to be characterized by a TCR beta motif of under 10 highly homologous variants.

Trimming took 6 bases from V and 1 from J, leaving 16 bases between them. Per germline, CDR1 MNHNS and CDR2 SASEGT. This CDR3 is built from 15 residues. Quantitative 5'-RACE with molecular barcodes generated TCR beta libraries. TCRdb re-called the 5' RACE reads with MiXCR, one entry per CDR3 protein. The top ten clones hold approximately 0.46% of a sample with 750,000 to 850,000 distinct CDR3 sequences, approximately 12% of them seen once. As to this clonotype: Its cognate antigen is unknown.

This TCR was sampled from a male donor with ankylosing spondylitis. The V call is TRBV6-1, the J call TRBJ2-7; D perhaps matches TRBD1 (6 bases). The sample taken for sequencing was blood, either unsorted or a sorted T cell fraction (not recorded which). Here the CDR3 reads CASSLVQGHSYEQYF. In nucleotides, the CDR3 is TGTGCCAGCAGCTTGGTACAGGGTCATTCCTACGAGCAGTACTTC.